This is a list of T cell receptor beta chains from one sample in a study of cytomegalovirus exposure and HLA in healthy donors. Assay: immunoSEQ multiplex PCR; the TCRdb copy retains only in-frame clones and omits some. The sample has more than 65,000 clones; approximately 96% are singletons. Specimen: PBMCs. Receptors originate from a woman aged 18-29 years in good health and CMV-seronegative. Each CDR3 is given with its conserved first and last residue. A D gene is named only where the DNA matches it firmly. Only some rows state a clone size, as once, few, many or a class for expanded clones.

J | V | D | size | DNA | CDR3
TRBJ1-2 | TRBV5-5 | NA | once | TGTGCCAGCAGCTTGGAACAGAATTATGGCTACACCTTC | CASSLEQNYGYTF
TRBJ1-4 | TRBV4-1 | NA | NA | TGCGCCAGCAGCCGACCGGGACTGAGTAATGAAAAACTGTTTTTT | CASSRPGLSNEKLFF
TRBJ1-5 | TRBV7-8 | TRBD1 | NA | TGTGCCAGCAGCTTAGTTGTTGACAGGGGGGATCAGCCCCAGCATTTT | CASSLVVDRGDQPQHF
TRBJ2-3 | TRBV19 | NA | NA | TGTGCCAGTAGACGGGGGACAGATACGCAGTATTTT | CASRRGTDTQYF
TRBJ2-7 | TRBV7-8 | NA | NA | TGTGCCAGCAGCTTACCAAAAGCCGCGACTAGAGAATATTCCTACGAGCAGTACTTC | CASSLPKAATREYSYEQYF
TRBJ1-2 | TRBV19 | TRBD1 | once | TGTGCCAGTAGTGCCCCGGGACAGGGAAACTATGGCTACACCTTC | CASSAPGQGNYGYTF
TRBJ2-5 | TRBV10-2 | TRBD2 | NA | TGCGCCAGTGGACTAGCCTTTGGCTTCGAGACCCAGTACTTC | CASGLAFGFETQYF
TRBJ1-4 | TRBV14 | NA | NA | TGTGCCAGCAGCCGGACAGTTGAAAAACTGTTTTTT | CASSRTVEKLFF
TRBJ2-7 | TRBV5-1 | NA | NA | TGCGCCAGCAGCTTGGCTCAGGGCCCATACGAGCAGTACTTC | CASSLAQGPYEQYF
TRBJ1-1 | TRBV9 | NA | NA | TGTGCCAGCAGCGTATACGGGGGCACTGAAGCTTTCTTT | CASSVYGGTEAFF
TRBJ2-7 | TRBV15 | NA | NA | TGTGCCACCAGCGGCCTGGGACAAAGAAGCGGACGAATTCACTACGAGCAGTACTTC | CATSGLGQRSGRIHYEQYF
TRBJ2-7 | TRBV4-1 | TRBD2 | NA | TGCGCCAGCAGCCAAGGGACTAGCGGGGCCCCTTACGAGCAGTACTTC | CASSQGTSGAPYEQYF
TRBJ2-1 | TRBV5-4 | TRBD2 | NA | TGTGCCAGCAGCACGACTAGCGGAACCTACAATGAGCAGTTCTTC | CASSTTSGTYNEQFF
TRBJ2-1 | TRBV2 | NA | NA | TGTGCCAGCAGCTTATTCAGGGGAGGGGATAGAAGCAATGAGCAGTTCTTC | CASSLFRGGDRSNEQFF
TRBJ1-1 | TRBV11-1 | NA | NA | TGTGCCAGCAGCTATCGACAGATTAACACTGAAGCTTTCTTT | CASSYRQINTEAFF
TRBJ2-5 | TRBV29-1 | NA | NA | TGCAGCGTTGAAGATAGAGGGCTAGCACGAGGTCAAGAGACCCAGTACTTC | CSVEDRGLARGQETQYF
TRBJ1-1 | TRBV29-1 | NA | NA | TGCAGCGTTGTCTCCGGGTTTGATACTGAAGCTTTCTTT | CSVVSGFDTEAFF
TRBJ1-2 | TRBV7-2 | TRBD1 | NA | TGTGCCAGCAGCTCCCCCGGGACAGGGAACTATGGCTACACCTTC | CASSSPGTGNYGYTF
TRBJ2-3 | TRBV19 | TRBD2 | NA | TGTGCCAGTAGACTAGCGGGAGATACGCAGTATTTT | CASRLAGDTQYF
TRBJ2-2 | TRBV9 | NA | NA | TGTGCCAGCAGCGTAGCTTGGGCTGGGGAGCTGTTTTTT | CASSVAWAGELFF
TRBJ2-1 | TRBV10-1 | TRBD2 | NA | TGCGCCAGCGGGGGGACTAGCGGGAGGTACAATGAGCAGTTCTTC | CASGGTSGRYNEQFF
TRBJ2-2 | TRBV2 | TRBD2 | once | TGTGCCAGCAGGGCTAGCGGGACGACCGGGGAGCTGTTTTTT | CASRASGTTGELFF
TRBJ2-3 | TRBV6-1 | TRBD2 | NA | TGTGCCAGCAGTGAATGGCGGGAGGGTAACACAGATACGCAGTATTTT | CASSEWREGNTDTQYF
TRBJ1-3 | TRBV5-6 | NA | NA | TGTGCCAGCAGCTTGGCGACTTCTGGAAACACCATATATTTT | CASSLATSGNTIYF
TRBJ2-3 | TRBV6-4 | TRBD2 | NA | TGTGCCAGCAGTGACTCGGGACTAGCGATAGATACGCAGTATTTT | CASSDSGLAIDTQYF
TRBJ1-5 | TRBV18 | NA | NA | TGTGCCAGCTCACCTACACAGGGACGGGGTCAGCCCCAGCATTTT | CASSPTQGRGQPQHF
TRBJ1-2 | TRBV9 | NA | NA | TGTGCCAGCAGCGTAGGAGGATATGATGGCTACACCTTC | CASSVGGYDGYTF
TRBJ1-1 | TRBV2 | TRBD1 | NA | TGTGCCAGCAGTGAAATTCCCGGGACAGGGACCCCGAACACTGAAGCTTTCTTT | CASSEIPGTGTPNTEAFF
TRBJ2-7 | TRBV7-9 | TRBD2 | NA | TGTGCCAGCAGCTTTAGCGGGAGGGCCGACGAGCAGTACTTC | CASSFSGRADEQYF
TRBJ2-1 | TRBV6-4 | NA | once | TGTGCCAGCAGTGTCCGCAAGGGAGACGTTTACAATGAGCAGTTCTTC | CASSVRKGDVYNEQFF
TRBJ1-1 | TRBV11-2 | NA | NA | TGTGCCAGCAGGTGGGAGGCGAACACTGAAGCTTTCTTT | CASRWEANTEAFF
TRBJ1-4 | TRBV7-9 | NA | NA | TGTGCCAGCAGTCCACCTGCCTCGGGGGGTGAAAAACTGTTTTTT | CASSPPASGGEKLFF
TRBJ1-5 | TRBV10-1 | NA | NA | TGCGCCAGCAGTGCAGGGGCCCCCAATCAGCCCCAGCATTTT | CASSAGAPNQPQHF
TRBJ2-3 | TRBV5-1 | TRBD2 | NA | TGCGCCAGCAAAATGGCTAGCGGGGTATACACAGATACGCAGTATTTT | CASKMASGVYTDTQYF